The 27 T cell receptor beta chains reported below all come from one sample, sequenced in a study of T cell repertoires in cytomegalovirus infection. The antigens these receptors bind are not known. Via MiXCR, TCRdb re-called the reads, giving one row per CDR3 protein. The sample has some 940,000 distinct CDR3 sequences; 31% are singletons. This sample comprised cultured CD8+ T cells from PBMCs, obtained from culture after CMV antigen stimulation. These receptors came from a human donor in good health (CMV status not recorded). Some clones in this sample may be carry-over from other donors' samples.

The chain links TRBV29-1 to TRBJ2-7, with D perhaps given as TRBD1 or TRBD2 (5 bases each). CDR3 size: 13 residues. Germline V gene sequence: CDR1 SQVTM, CDR2 ANQGSEA. The CDR3 nucleotides are TGCACTCAAGGAGGACACCGCTCCTACGAGCAGTACGTC. Translation: CTQGGHRSYEQYV.

This chain connects TRBV25-1 to TRBJ2-1; D might be TRBD1 (5 bases). V was clipped by 7 bases and J by 2 bases, with 12 bases between them. Germline V gene lookup returns CDR1 MGHDK and CDR2 SYGVNS. The CDR3 loop spans 14 amino acids. CDR3 sequence reads: CASTLGAPYNEQFF. The CDR3 DNA reads as TGTGCCAGCACCTTAGGGGCTCCCTACAATGAGCAGTTCTTC.

This clonotype appeared a few times. The chain couples TRBV19 to TRBJ1-5, with D perhaps TRBD1 (6 bases). Germline V lookup: CDR1 LNHDA, CDR2 SQIVND (reference sequence). Trimming cost V 4 bases and J 6 bases, with 19 bases left between them. This CDR3 contains 16 residues. This CDR3 reads CASSTPYRGAGQPQHF. The CDR3 bases are TGTGCCAGTAGTACCCCTTACCGGGGGGCGGGTCAGCCCCAGCATTTT. Full variable domain (outside the CDR3, taken from reference TRBV19 and TRBJ1-5): DGGITQSPKYLFRKEGQNVTLSCEQNLNHDAMYWYRQDPGQGLRLIYYSQIVNDFQKGDIAEGYSVSREKKESFPLTVTSAQKNPTAFYLCASSTPYRGAGQPQHFGDGTRLSIL.

This clonotype was detected a few times. The chain has TRBV20-1 and TRBJ1-1; D is possibly TRBD1 (5 bases). CDR1 DFQATT and CDR2 SNEGSKA come from the germline V gene (reference sequence). The CDR3 covers 12 residues. V was shortened by 4 bases and J by 4 bases, with 10 bases between the two germline ends. This CDR3 reads CSATYRFTEAFF. CDR3 nucleotide sequence: TGCAGTGCTACCTACAGGTTCACTGAAGCTTTCTTT.

V gene TRBV6-2 or TRBV6-3 combines with J gene TRBJ2-3; TRBD2 matches at 8 bases. Germline CDR1 reads MNHEY; CDR2 reads SVGEGT. CDR3 length equals 14 residues. The trim removed 7 bases at V and 6 bases at J, leaving 9 bases unmatched. The CDR3 region has the DNA TGTGCCAGCACGGCTAGCGGGTTTACGGATACGCAGTATTTT. Its translation is CASTASGFTDTQYF.

The chain has TRBV20-1 and TRBJ2-1, with D unresolved. V lost 1 base and J 5 bases, leaving 12 bases between the germline ends. Germline values: CDR1 DFQATT, CDR2 SNEGSKA (reference sequence). The CDR3 contains 14 residues. As DNA, the CDR3 is TGCAGTGCTAGAGCCCTCTCCATTCACAATGAGCAGTTCTTC. Its translation is CSARALSIHNEQFF.

The J gene is TRBJ2-7, the V gene TRBV6-6; D assignment may be TRBD1 or TRBD2 (5 bases each). V shed 9 bases and J shed 7 bases, with 16 bases lying between them. The CDR3 is 12 residues long. CDR1 is MNHNY and CDR2 is SVGAGI in the germline V gene (reference sequence). CDR3 sequence reads: CASAVGVGEQYF. The CDR3 bases are TGTGCCAGTGCCGTGGGGGTAGGGGAGCAGTACTTC.

The CDR3 DNA reads TGCGCCAGCTTTAAGGGGGGTTACACTGAAGCTTTCTTT. Translation: CASFKGGYTEAFF. V is TRBV10-2 and J is TRBJ1-1; a possible D gene is TRBD1 (6 bases). In germline, CDR1 is WSHSY, CDR2 SAAADI. The CDR3 runs to 13 residues. V lost 8 bases and J 3 bases, leaving 13 bases between the germline ends.

The V gene is TRBV29-1, the J gene TRBJ2-5, with 7 bases lining up with TRBD1. J gave up 5 bases and V 6 bases, and 18 bases lay outside the gene matches. The CDR3 has 16 amino acids. Germline V CDR1 and CDR2: SQVTM, ANQGSEA. As DNA, the CDR3 is TGCAGCGTCCAGGGGGTTTGGGACAGAGGAATCGAGACCCAGTACTTC. It yields the protein CSVQGVWDRGIETQYF.

This clonotype was seen only a few times. The CDR3 sequence: CASSPWNSGQISYEQYF. In DNA form, the CDR3 reads TGTGCCAGCAGTCCGTGGAACAGTGGCCAAATATCCTACGAGCAGTACTTC. This chain links TRBV12-3 or TRBV12-4 with TRBJ2-7; D is ambiguous. The CDR3 runs to 17 residues. Trimming cost V 5 bases and J 1 base, with 21 bases left between them.

The V call is TRBV7-9, the J call TRBJ1-2, with D possibly being TRBD1 (5 bases). The CDR3 is 17 residues long. V was cut by 1 base and J by 4 bases, with 19 bases left in between. CDR1 and CDR2 (germline): SEHNR, FQNEAQ (reference sequence). CDR3: CASSLGTLGEGPYGYTF. The CDR3 DNA sequence: TGTGCCAGCAGCTTAGGTACTCTGGGTGAGGGGCCCTATGGCTACACCTTC.

The table lists this clonotype with a few counts. This sequence joins TRBV5-4 and TRBJ2-5; maybe TRBD1 (6 bases). The CDR3 spans 15 residues. The germline V gene encodes CDR1 SGHNT and CDR2 YYREEE (reference sequence). The V gene lost 0 bases and the J gene lost 5 bases, with 14 bases spanning the gap. CDR3 sequence reads: CASSLAWGPGETQYF. CDR3 DNA sequence: TGTGCCAGCAGCTTGGCTTGGGGGCCGGGGGAGACCCAGTACTTC.

About this clonotype itself: This may be a read error, as it is one base from a much larger clone. This chain links TRBV7-3 with TRBJ1-1; perhaps TRBD1 as D (5 bases). The CDR3 is 14 residues long. CDR1 is SGHTA and CDR2 is FQGTGA in the germline V gene. CDR3 bases: TGTGCCAGCAGCCCAATTGGGGGGAACACTGAAGCTTCCTTT. This translates into CASSPIGGNTEASF.

The rearrangement links TRBV6-2 or TRBV6-3 to TRBJ2-5, with D unclear. The CDR3 has 13 residues. The V end lost 9 bases, the J end lost 3 bases, and 14 bases lay between the germline ends. Germline CDR1 is MNHEY and CDR2 is SVGEGT. The CDR3 coding sequence is TGTGCCAGTCTAACGCATAGAAAAGAGACCCAGTACTTC. It codes for CASLTHRKETQYF.

This clonotype was seen many times. This chain connects TRBV7-6 to TRBJ2-7; TRBD1 aligns across 7 bases. This CDR3 region has 13 residues. Germline trimming cut 5 bases from V and 7 bases from J; bases unmatched to any gene: 8. The V gene's germline CDR1 is SGHVS and CDR2 FNYEAQ. CDR3 protein: CASSPRQGEEQYF. As DNA, the CDR3 is TGTGCCAGCAGCCCCCGACAGGGAGAAGAGCAGTACTTC.

The chain uses TRBV15 and TRBJ2-3, with a weak D call TRBD2 (5 bases). Trimming cost V 1 base and J 3 bases, with 17 bases left between them. CDR3 length: 17 residues. Per the germline V gene, CDR1 is LNHNV and CDR2 is YYDKDF (reference sequence). CDR3 DNA sequence: TGTGCCACCAGCAGAGGGATACGGGATGGCCTGACAGATACGCAGTATTTT. Its protein is CATSRGIRDGLTDTQYF.

This clonotype has a handful of counts. The genes are TRBV28 and TRBJ1-2; D is unresolved. Trimming removed 3 bases from V and 5 bases from J, with 13 bases in between. Germline-derived CDR1 and CDR2 are MDHEN and SYDVKM. CDR3 length: 14 amino acids. The CDR3 protein is CASSFQHAFYGYTF. The CDR3 DNA is TGTGCCAGCAGTTTCCAACATGCTTTTTATGGCTACACCTTC.

The chain employs TRBV19 and TRBJ2-3; D unresolved. Per the germline V gene, CDR1 is LNHDA and CDR2 is SQIVND (reference sequence). V was clipped by 6 bases and J by 0 bases, with 25 bases between them. This CDR3 contains 19 residues. The DNA of the CDR3 is TGTGCCAGTAGAACCGAGGATCGGCCCTGGGCACCTAGCACAGATACGCAGTATTTT. Translating it yields CASRTEDRPWAPSTDTQYF.

This chain uses TRBV10-2 with TRBJ2-6; D unresolved. Germline V gives CDR1 WSHSY, CDR2 SAAADI. CDR3 size: 15 residues. V gave up 10 bases and J gave up 1 base, with 14 bases separating them. The DNA for the CDR3 is TGCGCCACCTCCCTCAGCAGTTCTGGGGCCAACGTCCTGACTTTC. Its translation is CATSLSSSGANVLTF.

This clonotype has only a few counts. The J gene is TRBJ2-1, the V gene TRBV4-1; 9 bases agree with TRBD1. Germline-derived CDR1 and CDR2 are MGHRA and YSYEKL. The V segment lost 0 bases and the J segment 13 bases; nucleotides outside the gene matches: 16. The CDR3 has 17 residues. The CDR3 region is CASSQDLGTGTLAEQFF. CDR3 DNA: TGCGCCAGCAGCCAAGATTTGGGGACAGGGACCCTCGCGGAACAGTTCTTC.

On this clonotype itself: A read error is likely, as this CDR3 ends without the conserved phenylalanine or tryptophan. DNA of the CDR3: TGTGCCAGCAGCTTAGTGGGCTCGCGAAATACGCAGTATTCT. This sequence encodes CASSLVGSRNTQYS. The V and J genes are TRBV7-4 and TRBJ2-3; unclear D gene. This CDR3 comprises 14 residues. V gave up 1 base and J gave up 7 bases, with 12 bases separating them. Germline loops: CDR1 SGHVT, CDR2 SQSDAQ.

This clonotype was detected only a few times. This chain joins TRBV7-8 and TRBJ2-1, with TRBD2 as a possible D gene (5 bases). The CDR3 spans 13 residues. CDR1 and CDR2 from the germline V gene are SGHVS and FQNEAQ. V lost 7 bases to trimming and J lost 9 bases, with 16 bases between them. Here the CDR3 DNA reads TGTGCCAGCACCCCTAGCCCGGGCTTTGAGCAGTTCTTC. Translated: CASTPSPGFEQFF. Looking up the rest from reference TRBV7-8 and TRBJ2-1 gives the full variable domain: GAGVSQSPRYKVAKRGQDVALRCDPISGHVSLFWYQQALGQGPEFLTYFQNEAQLDKSGLPSDRFFAERPEGSVSTLKIQRTQQEDSAVYLCASTPSPGFEQFFGPGTRLTVL.

This clonotype was recorded once. The rearrangement joins TRBV27 to TRBJ2-1; 10 bases are a match to TRBD1. The trim removed 5 bases at V and 2 bases at J, leaving 9 bases unmatched. Germline V lookup: CDR1 MNHEY, CDR2 SMNVEV (reference sequence). This CDR3 region has 17 residues. This CDR3 is CASSPARTGGPYNEQFF. The CDR3 nucleotides read TGTGCCAGCAGTCCCGCTCGGACAGGGGGACCCTACAATGAGCAGTTCTTC.

Ten or more counts support this clonotype. This rearrangement joins TRBV7-8 to TRBJ2-1, with 13 nucleotides matching TRBD2. Germline loops: CDR1 SGHVS, CDR2 FQNEAQ. The junction had 1 base not matched to a gene; V was cut back by 2 bases and J by 6 bases. This CDR3 has 15 amino acids. CDR3 bases: TGTGCCAGCAGCTTAACTAGCGGGGGGGCCAATGAGCAGTTCTTC. This sequence encodes CASSLTSGGANEQFF.

The chain is built from TRBV28 and TRBJ2-2; 15 bases fit TRBD2. Germline lookup yields CDR1 MDHEN and CDR2 SYDVKM. Trimming removed 6 bases from V and 4 bases from J; junction bases left unmatched: 6. The CDR3 spans 17 residues. CDR3 sequence: CASRGGLAGGPTGELFF. The CDR3 nucleotides are TGTGCCAGCAGAGGGGGACTAGCGGGGGGACCCACCGGGGAGCTGTTTTTT.

This clonotype was detected a few times. This chain joins TRBV7-8 and TRBJ2-1, with D possibly being TRBD1 (6 bases). The CDR3 is 14 residues long. The V end lost 1 base, the J end lost 9 bases, and 13 bases lay between the germline ends. Per germline, CDR1 SGHVS and CDR2 FQNEAQ. Written as DNA, the CDR3 is TGTGCCAGCAGCTTAGAGGCAGGGGATATTGAGCAGTTCTTC. It yields the protein CASSLEAGDIEQFF. The full variable domain, rest sourced from reference TRBV7-8 and TRBJ2-1, is GAGVSQSPRYKVAKRGQDVALRCDPISGHVSLFWYQQALGQGPEFLTYFQNEAQLDKSGLPSDRFFAERPEGSVSTLKIQRTQQEDSAVYLCASSLEAGDIEQFFGPGTRLTVL.

This clonotype was detected ten times or more. The chain recombines TRBV7-9 with TRBJ2-3, with D unresolved. Germline V gene lookup returns CDR1 SEHNR and CDR2 FQNEAQ (reference sequence). The V gene lost 3 bases and the J gene lost 2 bases, with 12 bases spanning the gap. The CDR3 is 15 residues long. The CDR3 nucleotides are TGTGCCAGCAGCTTTGATGCGGCCCCCACAGATACGCAGTATTTT. It specifies CASSFDAAPTDTQYF.